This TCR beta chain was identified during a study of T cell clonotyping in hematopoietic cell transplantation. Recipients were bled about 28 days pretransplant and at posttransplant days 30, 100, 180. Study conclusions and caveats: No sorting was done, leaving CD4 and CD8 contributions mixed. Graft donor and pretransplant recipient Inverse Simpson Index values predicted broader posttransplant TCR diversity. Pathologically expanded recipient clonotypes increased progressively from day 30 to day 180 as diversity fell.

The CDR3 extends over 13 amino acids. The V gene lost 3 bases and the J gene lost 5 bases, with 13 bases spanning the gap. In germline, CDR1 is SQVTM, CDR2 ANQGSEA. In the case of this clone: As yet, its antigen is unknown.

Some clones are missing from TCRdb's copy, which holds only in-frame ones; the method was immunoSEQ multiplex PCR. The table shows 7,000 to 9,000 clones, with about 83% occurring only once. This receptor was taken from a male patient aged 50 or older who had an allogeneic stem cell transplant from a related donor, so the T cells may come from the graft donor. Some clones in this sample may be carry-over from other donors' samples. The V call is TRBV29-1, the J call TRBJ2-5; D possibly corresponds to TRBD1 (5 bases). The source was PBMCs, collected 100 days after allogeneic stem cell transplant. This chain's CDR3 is CSVDRVDFETQYF. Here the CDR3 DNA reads TGCAGCGTTGACAGGGTCGACTTTGAGACCCAGTACTTC.